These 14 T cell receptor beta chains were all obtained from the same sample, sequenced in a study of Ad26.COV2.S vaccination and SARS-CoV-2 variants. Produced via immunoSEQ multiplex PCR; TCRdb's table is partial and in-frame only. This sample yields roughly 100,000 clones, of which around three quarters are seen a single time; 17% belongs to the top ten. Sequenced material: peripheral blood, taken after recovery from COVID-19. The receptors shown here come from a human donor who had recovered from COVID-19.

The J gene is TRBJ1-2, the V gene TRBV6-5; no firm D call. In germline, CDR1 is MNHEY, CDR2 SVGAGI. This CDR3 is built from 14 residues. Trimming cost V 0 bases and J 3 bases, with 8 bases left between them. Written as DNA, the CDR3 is TGTGCCAGCAGTTACTCGCCTCGAGACTATGGCTACACCTTC. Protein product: CASSYSPRDYGYTF.

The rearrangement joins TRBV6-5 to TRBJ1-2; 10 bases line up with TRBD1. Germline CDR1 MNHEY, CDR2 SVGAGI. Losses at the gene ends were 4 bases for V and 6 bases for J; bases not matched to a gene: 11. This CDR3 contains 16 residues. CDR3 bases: TGTGCCAGCAGTTTCCTCCCGGGACAGGGGAGAAATGGCTACACCTTC. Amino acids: CASSFLPGQGRNGYTF.

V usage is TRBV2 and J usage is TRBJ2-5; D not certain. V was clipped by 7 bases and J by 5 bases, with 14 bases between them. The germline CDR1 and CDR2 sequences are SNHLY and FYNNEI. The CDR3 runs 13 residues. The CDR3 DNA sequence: TGTGCCAGCAAGCTGGACCTCAGCGAGACCCAGTACTTC. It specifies CASKLDLSETQYF.

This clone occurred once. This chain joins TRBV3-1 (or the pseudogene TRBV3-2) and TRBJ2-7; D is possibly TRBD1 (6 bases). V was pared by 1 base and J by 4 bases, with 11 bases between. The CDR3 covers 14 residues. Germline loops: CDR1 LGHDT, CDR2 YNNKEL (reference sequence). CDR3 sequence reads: CASSQGGTPYEQYF. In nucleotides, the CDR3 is TGTGCCAGCAGCCAAGGTGGGACACCTTACGAGCAGTACTTC.

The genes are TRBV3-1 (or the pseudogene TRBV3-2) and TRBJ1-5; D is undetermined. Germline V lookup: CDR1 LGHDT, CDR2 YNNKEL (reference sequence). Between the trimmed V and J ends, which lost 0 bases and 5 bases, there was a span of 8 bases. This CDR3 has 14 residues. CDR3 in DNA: TGTGCCAGCAGCCAAGATACCATAGATCAGCCCCAGCATTTT. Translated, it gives CASSQDTIDQPQHF.

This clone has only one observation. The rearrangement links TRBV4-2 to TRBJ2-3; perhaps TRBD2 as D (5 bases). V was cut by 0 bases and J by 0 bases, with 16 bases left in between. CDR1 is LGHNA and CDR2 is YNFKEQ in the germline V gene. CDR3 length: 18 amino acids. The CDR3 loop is CASSQEKPAELSTDTQYF. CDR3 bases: TGTGCCAGCAGCCAAGAAAAACCAGCGGAACTAAGCACAGATACGCAGTATTTT.

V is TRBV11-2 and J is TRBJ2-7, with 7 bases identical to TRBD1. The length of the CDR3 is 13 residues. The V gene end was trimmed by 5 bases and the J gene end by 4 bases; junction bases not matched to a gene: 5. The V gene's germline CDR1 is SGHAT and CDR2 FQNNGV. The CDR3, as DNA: TGTGCCAGCAGCCGGGACAGAAATTACGAGCAGTACTTC. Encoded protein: CASSRDRNYEQYF. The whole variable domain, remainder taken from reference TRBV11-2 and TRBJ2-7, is EAGVAQSPRYKIIEKRQSVAFWCNPISGHATLYWYQQILGQGPKLLIQFQNNGVVDDSQLPKDRFSAERLKGVDSTLKIQPAKLEDSAVYLCASSRDRNYEQYFGPGTRLTVT.

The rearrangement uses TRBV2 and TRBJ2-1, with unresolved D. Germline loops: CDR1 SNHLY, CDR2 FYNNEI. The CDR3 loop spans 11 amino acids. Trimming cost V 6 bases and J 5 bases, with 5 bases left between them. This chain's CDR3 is CASSMDNEQFF. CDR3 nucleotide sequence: TGTGCCAGCAGCATGGACAATGAGCAGTTCTTC.

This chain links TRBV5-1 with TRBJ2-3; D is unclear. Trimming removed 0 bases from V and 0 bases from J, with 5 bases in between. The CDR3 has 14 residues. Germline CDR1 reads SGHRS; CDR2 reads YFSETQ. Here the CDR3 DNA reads TGCGCCAGCAGCTTGGGGTTCAGCACAGATACGCAGTATTTT. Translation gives CASSLGFSTDTQYF.

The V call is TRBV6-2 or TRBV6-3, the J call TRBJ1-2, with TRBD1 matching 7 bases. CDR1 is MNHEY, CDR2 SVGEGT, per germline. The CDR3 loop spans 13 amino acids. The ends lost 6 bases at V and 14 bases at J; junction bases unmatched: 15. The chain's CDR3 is CASSRTIDRAETF. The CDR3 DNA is TGTGCCAGCAGCCGCACCATAGACAGGGCGGAGACCTTC.

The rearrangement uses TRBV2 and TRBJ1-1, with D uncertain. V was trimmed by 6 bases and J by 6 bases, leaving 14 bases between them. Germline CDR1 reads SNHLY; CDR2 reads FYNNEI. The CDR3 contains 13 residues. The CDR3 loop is CASRLDNASEAFF. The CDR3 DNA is TGTGCCAGCAGGTTAGACAATGCATCTGAAGCTTTCTTT.

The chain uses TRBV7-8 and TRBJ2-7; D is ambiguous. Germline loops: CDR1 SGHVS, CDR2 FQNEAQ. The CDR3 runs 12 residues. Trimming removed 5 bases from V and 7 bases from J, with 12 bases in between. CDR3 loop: CASSPDFSEQYF. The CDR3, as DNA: TGTGCCAGCAGCCCCGACTTCTCGGAGCAGTACTTC.

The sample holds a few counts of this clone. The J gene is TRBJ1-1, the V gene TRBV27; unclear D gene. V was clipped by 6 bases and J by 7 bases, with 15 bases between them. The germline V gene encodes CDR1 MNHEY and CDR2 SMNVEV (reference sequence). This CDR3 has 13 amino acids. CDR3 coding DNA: TGTGCCAGCAGAGAACGGGTAGCACTTGAAGCTTTCTTT. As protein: CASRERVALEAFF.

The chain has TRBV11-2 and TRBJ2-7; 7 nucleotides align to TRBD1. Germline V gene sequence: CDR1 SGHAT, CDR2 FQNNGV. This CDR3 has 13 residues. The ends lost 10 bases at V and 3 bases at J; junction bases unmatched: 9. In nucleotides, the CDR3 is TGTGCCACCCAGGACAGGTTGAACTACGAGCAGTACTTC. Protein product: CATQDRLNYEQYF. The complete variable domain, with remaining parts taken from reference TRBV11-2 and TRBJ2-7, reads EAGVAQSPRYKIIEKRQSVAFWCNPISGHATLYWYQQILGQGPKLLIQFQNNGVVDDSQLPKDRFSAERLKGVDSTLKIQPAKLEDSAVYLCATQDRLNYEQYFGPGTRLTVT.